This T cell receptor beta chain derives from a study of blood T cell repertoires in COVID-19. The wider study: Collection of acute and convalescent COVID-19 samples took place in the United States, Italy and Spain. T cells, B-cell-depleted T cells, or PBMCs provided the cDNA or gDNA that served as material.

Participants had their cohort set by participant-reported clinical history. V shed 2 bases, J shed 7 bases, and the junction held 7 bases outside the gene matches. The length of the CDR3 is 14 residues. CDR1 and CDR2 (germline): LGHDT, YNNKEL (reference sequence). Original processing notes: Estimation of nucleated cell counts relied on the amplification of reference gene primers. TCRdb keeps only in-frame clones here, not all; method: immunoSEQ multiplex PCR. V, J and clone size were drawn from that table, and D and trimming were deduced from the DNA. This sample yields approximately 150,000 clones, of which roughly 87% are seen a single time; less than 1.5% belongs to the top ten.

V usage is TRBV3-1 (or the pseudogene TRBV3-2) and J usage is TRBJ1-2; 7 nucleotides agree with TRBD1. This TCR was sampled from a human donor with acute COVID-19. The donor label of this sample is uncertain. The material sequenced was PBMCs or T cells enriched from blood (not recorded which). For the CDR3, the DNA is TGTGCCAGCAGCCAATACGAAGGGGGCAGTGGCTACACCTTC. Residues: CASSQYEGGSGYTF.